This T cell receptor (beta chain) was found in a study of T cell responses to AZD1222 COVID-19 vaccine. The germline V gene encodes CDR1 MGHDK and CDR2 SYGVNS. V shed 5 bases and J shed 7 bases, with 14 bases lying between them. The CDR3 spans 14 residues. Profiling relied on immunoSEQ multiplex PCR, and the TCRdb table lists in-frame clones only, not all of them. The sample comprises 120,000 to 150,000 clones, around 90% of which are singletons, and about 3.5% rests with the top ten. The genes are TRBV25-1 and TRBJ1-4; D unresolved. The specimen comprised peripheral blood, sampled on day 0 of AZD1222 vaccination. The clonotype comes from an adult in good health. The DNA of the CDR3 is TGTGCCAGCAGTTACACAGCGAAAGGTGAAAAACTGTTTTTT. It specifies CASSYTAKGEKLFF.